Each of the 26 T cell receptor beta chains below was sequenced from the same sample in a study of tumor-infiltrating lymphocytes in primary liver carcinoma. Each 20-30 mg portion of unsorted bulk tissue served as the source for co-extraction of RNA and DNA. TCR beta cDNA was reverse-transcribed from roughly 520 ng of total RNA. The reaction used a constant-region primer and ProtoScript II reverse transcriptase. ARM-PCR, slightly modified, supplied the TCR beta libraries through three nested multiplex PCR rounds. Both of the initial two PCR rounds ran for approximately 11 cycles and employed TRBV1-TRBV30 forward primers alongside a C-beta reverse primer. TCRdb re-called the multiplex PCR reads through MiXCR, storing one row per CDR3 protein. This table holds 65,000 to 90,000 distinct CDR3 sequences, approximately 70% found once. Material: liver tumor tissue from sampling region 1. The subset: tumor region T1, superior pole. These TCRs come from a man aged 40-55 years with primary liver carcinoma and hepatitis B virus infection.

This clonotype occurred once. A junction end diverges from the germline sequence, so it may reflect a read error. V usage is TRBV11-2 and J usage is TRBJ2-7; the D is unclear. The CDR3 length is 12 residues. In germline, CDR1 is SGHAT, CDR2 FQNNGV. CDR3 sequence (DNA): TGTGTCAGCAGCTTAGGAGCCCACGAGCAGTATTTC. The encoded protein is CVSSLGAHEQYF.

This clonotype was seen at least ten times. CDR3 DNA sequence: TGTGCCAGCAGTTATAGCGGGAGCGGGACAGATACGCAGTATTTT. Protein product: CASSYSGSGTDTQYF. V is TRBV6-6 and J is TRBJ2-3, with 9 bases aligning to TRBD2. The trim removed 3 bases at V and 3 bases at J, leaving 4 bases unmatched. Germline CDR1 is MNHNY and CDR2 is SVGAGI (reference sequence). This CDR3 is built from 15 residues.

Comments on this clonotype: This could be a read error, since a much larger clone is one nucleotide away. The chain carries TRBV30 and TRBJ2-3; D is possibly TRBD2 (6 bases). Trimming took 1 base from V and 1 from J, leaving 12 bases between them. Germline-derived CDR1 and CDR2 are GTSNPN and SVGIG (reference sequence). CDR3 length equals 15 residues. This chain's CDR3 is CAWSGAGRGTDTQYF. The DNA of the CDR3 is TGTGCCTGGAGTGGGGCGGGAAGGGGCACAGATACGCAGTATTTT.

Many counts were recorded for this clonotype. The chain is built from TRBV12-3 or TRBV12-4 and TRBJ2-1; tentative D call: TRBD1 (6 bases). The germline V and J ends were trimmed by 3 bases and 4 bases, with 7 bases remaining between them. The CDR3 runs to 13 residues. The CDR3 reads CASSFGQYNEQFF. The CDR3 nucleotides read TGTGCCAGCAGTTTTGGACAGTACAATGAGCAGTTCTTC.

With respect to this clonotype: One junction end does not reproduce the germline sequence, and a read error may be involved. The gene calls are TRBV11-2 and TRBJ2-7; D uncertain. The CDR3 is 14 amino acids. The germline V gene encodes CDR1 SGHAT and CDR2 FQNNGV. The CDR3 DNA reads TGCGTCAGCAACTTGACCGACGGAGCCTACGAGCAGTACTTC. Amino acid sequence: CVSNLTDGAYEQYF. Supplemented by reference TRBV11-2 and TRBJ2-7, the full variable domain reads EAGVAQSPRYKIIEKRQSVAFWCNPISGHATLYWYQQILGQGPKLLIQFQNNGVVDDSQLPKDRFSAERLKGVDSTLKIQPAKLEDSAVYLCVSNLTDGAYEQYFGPGTRLTVT.

Regarding this clonotype: At one of its ends the junction is not consistent with the germline gene, which may arise from a read error. The chain links TRBV6-5 to TRBJ2-2, with D perhaps matching TRBD2 (5 bases). The germline gives CDR1 MNHEY, CDR2 SVGAGI. The CDR3 extends over 15 amino acids. CDR3 sequence reads: CASSYALDGTGELFF. CDR3 in DNA: TGTGCAAGCAGTTACGCACTGGACGGCACCGGGGAGCTGTTTTTC.

This chain joins TRBV29-1 and TRBJ1-1; no reliable D call. In germline, CDR1 is SQVTM, CDR2 ANQGSEA. The V end was cut by 4 bases, the J end by 12 bases, with 15 bases between. The CDR3 loop spans 11 amino acids. The CDR3 protein is CSVVWGMETFF. The DNA of the CDR3 is TGCAGCGTTGTGTGGGGAATGGAAACTTTCTTT. Together with reference TRBV29-1 and TRBJ1-1, the CDR3 gives the full variable domain: SAVISQKPSRDICQRGTSLTIQCQVDSQVTMMFWYRQQPGQSLTLIATANQGSEATYESGFVIDKFPISRPNLTFSTLTVSNMSPEDSSIYLCSVVWGMETFFGQGTRLTVV.

The table lists this clonotype with a few counts. At one end the junction does not follow the germline gene, possibly because of a read error. The V call is TRBV7-8, the J call TRBJ2-1; D ambiguous. The CDR3 has 13 residues. The germline gives CDR1 SGHVS, CDR2 FQNEAQ. CDR3 amino acids: CASSTASVDEHFF. Here the CDR3 DNA reads TGTGCCAGCAGCACCGCTAGTGTCGATGAGCACTTCTTC.

The rearrangement uses TRBV29-1 and TRBJ2-5; D is uncertain. V was pared by 6 bases and J by 5 bases, with 13 bases between. The CDR3 runs to 12 residues. Germline CDR1 reads SQVTM; CDR2 reads ANQGSEA. The CDR3 loop reads CSVETVWETQYF. For the CDR3, the DNA is TGCAGCGTCGAAACAGTCTGGGAGACCCAGTACTTC.

As to this clonotype: This CDR3 is missing its conserved last phenylalanine or tryptophan, likely due to a read error. This chain connects TRBV11-2 to TRBJ2-1, with TRBD2 matching over 8 bases. Germline V CDR1 and CDR2: SGHAT, FQNNGV. With 0 bases clipped from V and 9 bases from J, the junction kept 10 bases outside the gene matches. The CDR3 has 16 residues. This chain's CDR3 is CASSLDIGLAIGEQFS. CDR3 nucleotides: TGTGCCAGCAGCTTAGATATCGGACTAGCCATTGGTGAGCAGTTCTCC.

This clonotype was observed once. The chain combines TRBV11-2 with TRBJ2-1, with 12 bases that match TRBD2. The germline gives CDR1 SGHAT, CDR2 FQNNGV. CDR3 length: 15 residues. Losses at the gene ends were 8 bases for V and 6 bases for J; bases not matched to a gene: 8. The CDR3 sequence: CASFRLAGDFNEQFF. The CDR3 coding sequence is TGTGCCAGCTTTCGACTAGCGGGAGATTTCAATGAGCAGTTCTTC.

The CDR3 reads CSVEALTSGAYNEQFF. The DNA for the CDR3 is TGCAGCGTTGAAGCCCTAACTAGCGGGGCCTACAATGAGCAGTTCTTC. The chain links TRBV29-1 to TRBJ2-1; 10 nucleotides align to TRBD2. The CDR3 consists of 16 residues. The germline CDR1 and CDR2 sequences are SQVTM and ANQGSEA. V dropped 1 base and J dropped 2; count of bases not matched to a gene: 5.

With regard to this clonotype: A read error is possible here, since a much larger clone lies one base away. The chain has TRBV5-1 and TRBJ1-5; D remains unclear. CDR1 is SGHRS, CDR2 YFSETQ, per germline. The CDR3 runs 14 residues. CDR3: CASSLSDLNQPRHF. Here the CDR3 DNA reads TGCGCCAGCAGCTTATCGGACCTTAATCAGCCCCGGCATTTT.

As to this clonotype: A much larger clonotype is one base distant, so this may be a read error. The chain has TRBV6-4 and TRBJ2-1; 12 positions match TRBD2. Germline loops: CDR1 MRHNA, CDR2 SNTAGT. The CDR3 length is 14 residues. Here the CDR3 DNA reads TGTACCAGCAGTGAGGGACTAGCGGGCAATGAGCAGTTCTTC. This sequence encodes CTSSEGLAGNEQFF.

In regard to this clonotype: Its ends do not fully match the called genes, so a read error is possible. This chain connects TRBV6-5 to TRBJ2-7, with D unclear. The CDR3 sequence is 14 residues long. Germline V lookup: CDR1 MNHEY, CDR2 SVGAGI. The CDR3 nucleotides are TGTGCCAGCAGTCCATCCTGGGATAGGGTGGAGCAATACTTC. Amino acids: CASSPSWDRVEQYF.

Of note for this clonotype: An end of the junction differs from the germline gene, which may be a read error. The chain combines TRBV10-2 with TRBJ2-7, with 11 bases lining up with TRBD2. CDR1 and CDR2 (germline): WSHSY, SAAADI. This CDR3 is 13 amino acids long. The CDR3 sequence is CTIQLAGDDEQYF. For the CDR3, the DNA is TGCACCATCCAACTAGCGGGAGACGACGAACAGTACTTC.

The chain has TRBV5-1 and TRBJ1-2, with no clear D. The germline gives CDR1 SGHRS, CDR2 YFSETQ. This CDR3 has 14 amino acids. V was shortened by 0 bases and J by 4 bases, with 10 bases between the two germline ends. CDR3 sequence (DNA): TGCGCCAGCAGCTTGGCCCCAGGCAGCTATGGCTACACCTTC. It translates to CASSLAPGSYGYTF. Together with reference TRBV5-1 and TRBJ1-2, the CDR3 gives the full variable domain: KAGVTQTPRYLIKTRGQQVTLSCSPISGHRSVSWYQQTPGQGLQFLFEYFSETQRNKGNFPGRFSGRQFSNSRSEMNVSTLELGDSALYLCASSLAPGSYGYTFGSGTRLTVV.

Remarks on this clonotype: The missing conserved phenylalanine or tryptophan at the end of this CDR3 makes a read error likely. J is TRBJ1-4 and V is TRBV12-3 or TRBV12-4; D may be TRBD1 (5 bases). V dropped 8 bases and J dropped 4 bases, with 17 bases sitting between them. This CDR3 comprises 15 residues. CDR3 region: CASGLLGTDNEKLFI. CDR3 DNA: TGTGCCAGCGGCCTACTCGGGACGGATAATGAAAAACTGTTTATT.

As regards this clonotype: Given the absence of the conserved phenylalanine or tryptophan at the CDR3 end, a read error is likely. This chain links TRBV7-9 with TRBJ2-3; D could derive from TRBD1 or TRBD2 (5 bases each). CDR1 is SEHNR and CDR2 is FQNEAQ in the germline V gene (reference sequence). There are 12 residues in the CDR3. CDR3 bases: TGTGCCAACAGCTCGGGACCAGATACGCAGTATCTT. Translation gives CANSSGPDTQYL.

This clonotype was found a few times. This may come from a read error, since a much larger clone is one base off. The chain uses TRBV12-3 or TRBV12-4 and TRBJ1-4; possibly TRBD1 for D (6 bases). The CDR3 is 15 residues long. CDR3 protein: CTSNAEAGASEKLFF. The CDR3 DNA follows: TGTACCAGCAACGCGGAGGCGGGGGCTAGTGAAAAACTGTTTTTT.

A remark on this clonotype: The CDR3 ends on some other residue instead of the conserved phenylalanine or tryptophan, so this is likely a read error. The CDR3: CASSQVGGSTYNEQFS. CDR3 coding DNA: TGTGCCAGCAGCCAAGTGGGCGGGAGTACCTATAATGAGCAGTTCTCC. The genes are TRBV4-2 and TRBJ2-1; TRBD2 agrees at 7 bases. The CDR3 runs to 16 residues. The V gene's germline CDR1 is LGHNA and CDR2 YNFKEQ.

This clonotype has just one count. This may come from a read error, since a much larger clone is one base off. CDR3 coding DNA: TGTGCCATCAGTGCCGAGGGGTCTGAGCAGTTCTTC. Translating it yields CAISAEGSEQFF. This sequence joins TRBV28 and TRBJ2-1; D may match TRBD1 or TRBD2 (5 bases each). The CDR3 extends over 12 amino acids. From germline, CDR1 is MDHEN and CDR2 SYDVKM.

This chain connects TRBV11-2 to TRBJ2-7, with D hard to call. Germline loops: CDR1 SGHAT, CDR2 FQNNGV. The CDR3 has 14 residues. Trimming removed 4 bases at V and 5 bases at J, with 15 bases between. The DNA for the CDR3 is TGTGCCAGCAGCTATGACATGAAAGAGGACGAGCAGTACTTC. Amino acids: CASSYDMKEDEQYF.

Remarks on this clonotype: At one boundary the junction diverges from the germline segment, which might be a read error. The chain employs TRBV29-1 and TRBJ2-7, with 10 nucleotides matching TRBD1. This CDR3 is built from 14 residues. CDR1 is SQVTM, CDR2 ANQGSEA, per germline. The CDR3 reads CSLRNRDRGYEQYF. The DNA of the CDR3 is TGCAGCCTTCGAAATCGGGACAGGGGATACGAGCAGTACTTT.

Worth noting for this clonotype: The conserved closing phenylalanine or tryptophan is absent in this CDR3, likely reflecting a read error. The chain couples TRBV11-3 to TRBJ2-1, with 9 bases fitting TRBD1. CDR3 length: 14 residues. Germline CDR1 is SGHNT and CDR2 is YENEEA. Here the CDR3 DNA reads TGTACCAGTAGCCCTGGACAGGGGAGCAATGAGCAGTTCCTC. Protein sequence: CTSSPGQGSNEQFL.

In its sample, this clonotype was seen a few times. A much bigger clone sits one base away, suggesting this may be a read error. V and J are TRBV12-3 or TRBV12-4 and TRBJ2-1; D not resolved. V was clipped by 0 bases and J by 6 bases, with 15 bases between them. This CDR3 spans 16 amino acids. The CDR3 spells CASSLANHPPSNEQFF. The CDR3, as DNA: TGTGCCAGCAGTTTAGCGAATCATCCCCCGAGCAATGAGCAGTTCTTC.